A single sample is the source of the 21 T cell receptor beta chains below, sequenced in a study of T cells expressing NK-cell markers. Each CDR3 protein gets one entry in TCRdb, which reprocessed the 5' RACE reads and gives no DNA. The listing records 350,000 to 400,000 distinct CDR3 sequences. Source material: blood T cells: a sorted CD56 or NKG2C T cell subset, CD4+ or CD8+ T cells, or bulk PBMC T cells (not recorded which). The receptors were sampled from a woman in her 50s in good health.

The V and J genes are TRBV5-1 and TRBJ1-1; as DNA is missing, the TRBD1 call by TCRdb cannot be tested. The CDR3 runs 14 residues. Germline CDR1 reads SGHRS; CDR2 reads YFSETQ. The CDR3 loop reads CASSLSGSPTEAFF.

The rearrangement links TRBV6-1 to TRBJ2-3; the D call of TRBD1 rests on TCRdb alone, since no DNA is present to check it. Germline V gene sequence: CDR1 MNHNS, CDR2 SASEGT. The CDR3 extends over 14 amino acids. This CDR3 is CASSRDPRTDTQYF.

The chain recombines TRBV7-9 with TRBJ2-7; TCRdb designates TRBD2, a call that cannot be tested without DNA. The V gene's germline CDR1 is SEHNR and CDR2 FQNEAQ (reference sequence). This CDR3 spans 14 amino acids. The chain's CDR3 is CASSPQDERGEQYF.

CDR3 in amino acids: CSVVGGLAGRGAQETQYF. The chain employs TRBV29-1 and TRBJ2-5; checking the TCRdb D call of TRBD2 is not possible without DNA. CDR3 length: 18 residues. From germline, CDR1 is SQVTM and CDR2 ANQGSEA.

The chain combines TRBV12-3 or TRBV12-4 with TRBJ2-1; TCRdb gives TRBD1 as the D gene, but with no DNA this cannot be confirmed. CDR3 length: 16 residues. Here the CDR3 reads CASSPPRDRGRYEQLF.

This chain uses TRBV4-2 with TRBJ1-2; TCRdb designates TRBD1, a call that cannot be tested without DNA. Germline CDR1 LGHNA, CDR2 YNFKEQ. This CDR3 is 14 amino acids long. The CDR3 reads CASSQERRDGGYTF.

This chain links TRBV6-2 or TRBV6-3 with TRBJ2-1; TCRdb outputs TRBD1, but without DNA this stays unchecked. The germline CDR1 and CDR2 sequences are MNHEY and SVGEGT. This CDR3 is 14 amino acids long. The CDR3 is CASVGTGGHDEQFF.

CDR3 sequence reads: CASSYRGTGPRTDTQYF. This chain joins TRBV5-1 and TRBJ2-3; without DNA, the TCRdb call of TRBD1 cannot be checked. The germline V gene has CDR1 SGHRS and CDR2 YFSETQ. The CDR3 length is 17 residues.

The CDR3 spells CASSSITGSLQPQHF. The chain is built from TRBV27 and TRBJ1-5; TCRdb gives TRBD1 as the D gene, but with no DNA this cannot be confirmed. This CDR3 has 15 amino acids. CDR1 is MNHEY and CDR2 is SMNVEV in the germline V gene (reference sequence).

The chain couples TRBV5-1 to TRBJ1-1; without DNA, the TCRdb call of TRBD1 cannot be checked. There are 14 residues in the CDR3. Germline values: CDR1 SGHRS, CDR2 YFSETQ. CDR3 sequence: CASSLARDRLEAFF.

Here the CDR3 reads CASSLRGGLKGYEQYF. The chain employs TRBV7-3 and TRBJ2-7; TCRdb's assignment of TRBD1 cannot be checked, as there is no DNA. In germline, CDR1 is SGHTA, CDR2 FQGTGA. The CDR3 runs to 16 residues.

The V call is TRBV14, the J call TRBJ2-6. Germline V gene lookup returns CDR1 SGHDN and CDR2 FVKESK. This CDR3 has 17 residues. The CDR3: CASSQDLLSSGANVLTF.

CDR3: CASSQDRGYADTQYF. The chain combines TRBV14 with TRBJ2-3; TCRdb proposes TRBD1, but this gene call is untestable without DNA. The CDR3 sequence is 15 residues long. Germline CDR1 reads SGHDN; CDR2 reads FVKESK.

J is TRBJ2-2 and V is TRBV27; TCRdb selects TRBD1, and the lack of DNA leaves this call unchecked. From germline, CDR1 is MNHEY and CDR2 SMNVEV (reference sequence). This CDR3 spans 17 amino acids. CDR3 residues: CASSLNWDIANTGELFF.

V usage is TRBV2 and J usage is TRBJ2-5; TCRdb reports TRBD2, a call that lacks DNA to check it against. The germline CDR1 and CDR2 sequences are SNHLY and FYNNEI. CDR3 size: 12 residues. The CDR3 protein is CASIRAGETQYF.

CDR3 loop: CASSRSGTEAFF. The chain links TRBV6-5 to TRBJ1-1; TCRdb calls TRBD1, which cannot be checked without DNA. The CDR3 loop spans 12 amino acids. Germline V gives CDR1 MNHEY, CDR2 SVGAGI.

The V gene is TRBV7-6, the J gene TRBJ2-1. The germline V gene has CDR1 SGHVS and CDR2 FNYEAQ. The CDR3 sequence is 11 residues long. The CDR3 loop reads CASSPTFEQFF.

J is TRBJ1-2 and V is TRBV3-1; the TCRdb D gene call, TRBD1, has no DNA to confirm it. The germline V gene has CDR1 LGHDT and CDR2 YNNKEL (reference sequence). CDR3 length: 13 amino acids. The CDR3 reads CASSPAMRGGYTF.

The V call is TRBV29-1, the J call TRBJ1-1; TCRdb's D gene call, TRBD1, goes unchecked for lack of DNA. CDR1 and CDR2 (germline): SQVTM, ANQGSEA. The CDR3 contains 15 residues. CDR3 sequence reads: CSGLLRGRLNTEAFF.

The chain joins TRBV19 to TRBJ2-1; there is no DNA to check the TCRdb D call of TRBD2. This CDR3 has 16 residues. The germline V gene has CDR1 LNHDA and CDR2 SQIVND (reference sequence). The CDR3 here is CASSLVGLAGVHEQFF.

The chain is built from TRBV5-1 and TRBJ2-3. The CDR3 covers 14 residues. Germline V CDR1 and CDR2: SGHRS, YFSETQ. The CDR3 sequence is CASSLASPVDTQYF.